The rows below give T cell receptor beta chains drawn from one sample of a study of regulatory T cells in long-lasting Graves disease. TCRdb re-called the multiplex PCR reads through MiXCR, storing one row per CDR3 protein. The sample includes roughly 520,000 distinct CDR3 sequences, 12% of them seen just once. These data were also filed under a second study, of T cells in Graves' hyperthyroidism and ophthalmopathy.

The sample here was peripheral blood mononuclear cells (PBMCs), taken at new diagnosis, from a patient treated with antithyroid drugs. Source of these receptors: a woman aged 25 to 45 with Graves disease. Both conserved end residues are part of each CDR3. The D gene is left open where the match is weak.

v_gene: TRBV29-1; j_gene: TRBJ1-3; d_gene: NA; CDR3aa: CSVERAGTGNTIYF
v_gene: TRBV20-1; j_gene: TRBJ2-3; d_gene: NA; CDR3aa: CSGEPYRTDTQYF
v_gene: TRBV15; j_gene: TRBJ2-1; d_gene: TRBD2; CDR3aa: CATSRVAGGNEQFF
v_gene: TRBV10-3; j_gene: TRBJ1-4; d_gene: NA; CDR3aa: CAASSATNEKLFF
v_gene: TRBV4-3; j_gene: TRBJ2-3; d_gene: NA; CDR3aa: CASSPRHRGVDTQYF
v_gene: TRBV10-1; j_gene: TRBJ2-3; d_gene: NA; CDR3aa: CASSELPVADTQYF
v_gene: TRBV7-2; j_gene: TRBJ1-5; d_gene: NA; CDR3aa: CASSPQGWFHQPQHF
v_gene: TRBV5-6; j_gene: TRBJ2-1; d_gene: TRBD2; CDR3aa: CASSAPSGRTWNEQFF
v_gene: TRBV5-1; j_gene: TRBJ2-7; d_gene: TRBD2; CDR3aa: CASSLSPAGPYEQYF
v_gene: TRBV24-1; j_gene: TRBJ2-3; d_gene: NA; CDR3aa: CATSDPGLGTDTQYF
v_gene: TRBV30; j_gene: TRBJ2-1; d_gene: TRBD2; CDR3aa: CAWSDDSGRVNEQFF
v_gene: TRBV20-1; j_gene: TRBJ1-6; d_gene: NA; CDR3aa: CSARGTENSPLHF
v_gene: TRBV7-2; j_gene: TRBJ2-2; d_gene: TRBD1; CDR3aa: CASRARGGSNTGELFF
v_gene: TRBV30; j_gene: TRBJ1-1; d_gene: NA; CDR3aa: CAWSVLGWAYTEAFF
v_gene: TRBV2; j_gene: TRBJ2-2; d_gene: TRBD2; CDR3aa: CASSLAGLRTGELFF
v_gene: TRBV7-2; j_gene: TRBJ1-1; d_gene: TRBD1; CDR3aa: CASSLRDSSMGAFF
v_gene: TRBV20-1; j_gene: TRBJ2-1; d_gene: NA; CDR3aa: CSVPQGIEWGNEQFF
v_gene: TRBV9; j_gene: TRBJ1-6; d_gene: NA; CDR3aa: CASSVGTDGPLHF
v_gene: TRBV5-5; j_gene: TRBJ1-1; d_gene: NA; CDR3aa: CASSFTLNTEAFF
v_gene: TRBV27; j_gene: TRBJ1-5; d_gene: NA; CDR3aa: CASSLSGFSNQPQHF
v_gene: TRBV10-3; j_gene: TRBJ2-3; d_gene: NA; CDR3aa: CAISESAGVVDTQYF
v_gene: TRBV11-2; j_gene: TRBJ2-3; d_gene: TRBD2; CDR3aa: CASSPLAGGASSTDTQYF
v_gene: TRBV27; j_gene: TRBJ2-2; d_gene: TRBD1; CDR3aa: CASSITGGPNTGELFF
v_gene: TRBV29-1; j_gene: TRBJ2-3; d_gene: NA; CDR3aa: CSAKWGQRADTQYF
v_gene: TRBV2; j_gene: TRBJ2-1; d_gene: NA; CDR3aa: CAFTELSSYNEQFF
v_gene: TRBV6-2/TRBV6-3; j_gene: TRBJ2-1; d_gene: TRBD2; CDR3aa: CASSYSKGSGRIHEQFF
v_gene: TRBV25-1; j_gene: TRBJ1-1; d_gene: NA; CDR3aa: CASSLLGIGAGKTEAFF
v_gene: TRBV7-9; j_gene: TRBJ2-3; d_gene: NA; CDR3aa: CASSLETDTQYF
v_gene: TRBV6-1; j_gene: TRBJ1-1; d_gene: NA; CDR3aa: CASSEGYWRQVMNTEAFF
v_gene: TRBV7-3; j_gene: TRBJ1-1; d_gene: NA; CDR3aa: CASSSDTYTEAFF
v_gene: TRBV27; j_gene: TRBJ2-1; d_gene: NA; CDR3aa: CASSFRAGSLGEQFF
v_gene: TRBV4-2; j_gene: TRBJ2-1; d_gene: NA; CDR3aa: CASSQQSSYNEQFF
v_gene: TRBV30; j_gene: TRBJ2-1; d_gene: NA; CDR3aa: CACAPLSYNEQFF
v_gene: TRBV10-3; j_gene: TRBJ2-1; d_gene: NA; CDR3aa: CAISRDTYNEQFF
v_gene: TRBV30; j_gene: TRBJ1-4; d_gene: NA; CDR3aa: CAWTPTNEKLFF
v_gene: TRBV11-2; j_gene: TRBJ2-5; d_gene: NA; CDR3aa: CASSLDPSVGVETQYF
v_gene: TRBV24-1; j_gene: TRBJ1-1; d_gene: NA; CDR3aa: CATSDRWSTEAFF
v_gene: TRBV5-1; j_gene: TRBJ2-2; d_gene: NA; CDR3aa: CASSMMGTGELFF